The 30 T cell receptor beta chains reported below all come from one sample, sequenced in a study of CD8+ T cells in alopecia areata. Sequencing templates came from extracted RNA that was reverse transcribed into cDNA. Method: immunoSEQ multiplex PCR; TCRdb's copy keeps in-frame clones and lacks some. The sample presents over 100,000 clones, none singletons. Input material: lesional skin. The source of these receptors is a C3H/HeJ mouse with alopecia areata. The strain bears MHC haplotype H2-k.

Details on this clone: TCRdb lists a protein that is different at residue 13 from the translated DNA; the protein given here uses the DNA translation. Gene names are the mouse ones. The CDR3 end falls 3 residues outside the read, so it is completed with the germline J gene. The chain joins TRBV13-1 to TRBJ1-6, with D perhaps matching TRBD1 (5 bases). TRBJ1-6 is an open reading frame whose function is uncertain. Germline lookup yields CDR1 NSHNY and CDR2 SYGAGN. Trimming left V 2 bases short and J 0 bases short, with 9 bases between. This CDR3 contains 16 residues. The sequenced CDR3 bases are TGTGCCAGCAGTGACCGGGACTATTCCTATAATTCGCCC. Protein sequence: CASSDRDYSYNSP. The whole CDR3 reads CASSDRDYSYNSPLYF.

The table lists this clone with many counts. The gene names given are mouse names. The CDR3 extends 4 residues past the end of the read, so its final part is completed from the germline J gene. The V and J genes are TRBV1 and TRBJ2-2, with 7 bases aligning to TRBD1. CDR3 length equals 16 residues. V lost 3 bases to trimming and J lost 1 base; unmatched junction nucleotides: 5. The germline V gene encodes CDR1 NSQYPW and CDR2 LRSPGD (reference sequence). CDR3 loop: CTCSAPGQQNTGQLYF. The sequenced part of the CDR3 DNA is TGCACCTGCAGTGCTCCGGGACAGCAAAACACCGGG.

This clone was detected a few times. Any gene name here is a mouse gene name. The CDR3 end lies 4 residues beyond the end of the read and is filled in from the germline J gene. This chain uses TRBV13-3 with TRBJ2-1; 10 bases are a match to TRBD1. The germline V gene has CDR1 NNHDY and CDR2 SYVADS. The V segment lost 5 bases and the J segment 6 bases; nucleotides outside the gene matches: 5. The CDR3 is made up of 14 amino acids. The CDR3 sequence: CASRSGTGAAEQFF. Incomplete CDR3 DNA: TGTGCCAGCAGATCCGGGACAGGGGCTGCT.

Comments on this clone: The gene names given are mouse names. CDR3 bases read: TGTGCCAGCAGGGAACCGGGACTGGGGGGGGAC. Translated, it gives CASREPGLGGD. From start to end, the CDR3 is CASREPGLGGDTQYF. V and J are TRBV13-3 and TRBJ2-5, with TRBD2 matching 13 bases. The CDR3 end lies 4 residues beyond the end of the read and is filled in from the germline J gene. The CDR3 length is 15 residues. Germline V CDR1 and CDR2: NNHDY, SYVADS.

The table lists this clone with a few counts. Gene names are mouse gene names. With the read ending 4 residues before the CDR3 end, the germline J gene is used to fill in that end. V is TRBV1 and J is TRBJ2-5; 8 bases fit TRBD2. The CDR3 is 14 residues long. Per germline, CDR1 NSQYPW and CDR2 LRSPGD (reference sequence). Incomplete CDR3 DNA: TGCACCTGCAGTGTGGGGGGGGGAGGAGAC. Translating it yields CTCSVGGGGD. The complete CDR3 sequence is CTCSVGGGGDTQYF.

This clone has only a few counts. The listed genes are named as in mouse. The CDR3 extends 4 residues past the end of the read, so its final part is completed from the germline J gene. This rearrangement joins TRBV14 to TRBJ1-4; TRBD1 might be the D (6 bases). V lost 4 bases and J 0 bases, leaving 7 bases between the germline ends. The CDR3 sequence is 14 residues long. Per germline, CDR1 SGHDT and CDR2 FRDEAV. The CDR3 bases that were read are TGTGCCAGCAGTCGGACAGTTTCCAACGAA. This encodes CASSRTVSNE. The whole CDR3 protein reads CASSRTVSNERLFF.

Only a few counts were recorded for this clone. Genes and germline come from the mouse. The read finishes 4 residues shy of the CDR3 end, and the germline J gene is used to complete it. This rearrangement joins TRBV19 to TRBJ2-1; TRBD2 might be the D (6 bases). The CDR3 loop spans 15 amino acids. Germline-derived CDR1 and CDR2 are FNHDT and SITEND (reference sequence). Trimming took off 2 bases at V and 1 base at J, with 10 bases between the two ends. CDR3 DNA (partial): TGTGCCAGCAGTATGGCTGGGGAGAACTATGCT. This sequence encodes CASSMAGENYA. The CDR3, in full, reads CASSMAGENYAEQFF.

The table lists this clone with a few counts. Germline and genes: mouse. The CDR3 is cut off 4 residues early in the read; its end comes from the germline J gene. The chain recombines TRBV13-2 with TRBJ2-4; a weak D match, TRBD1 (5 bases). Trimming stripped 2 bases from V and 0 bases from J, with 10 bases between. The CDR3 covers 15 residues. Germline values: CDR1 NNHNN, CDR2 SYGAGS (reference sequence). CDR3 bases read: TGTGCCAGCGGTGAGACCGACAGTAGTCAAAAC. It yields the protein CASGETDSSQN. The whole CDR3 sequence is CASGETDSSQNTLYF.

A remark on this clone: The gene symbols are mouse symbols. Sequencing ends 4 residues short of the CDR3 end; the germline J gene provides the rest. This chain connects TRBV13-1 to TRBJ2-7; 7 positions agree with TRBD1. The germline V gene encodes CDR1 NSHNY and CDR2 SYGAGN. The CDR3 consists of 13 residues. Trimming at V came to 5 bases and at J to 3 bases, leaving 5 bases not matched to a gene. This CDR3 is CASSPRDSYEQYF. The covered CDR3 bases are TGTGCCAGCAGCCCCCGGGACAGCTAT.

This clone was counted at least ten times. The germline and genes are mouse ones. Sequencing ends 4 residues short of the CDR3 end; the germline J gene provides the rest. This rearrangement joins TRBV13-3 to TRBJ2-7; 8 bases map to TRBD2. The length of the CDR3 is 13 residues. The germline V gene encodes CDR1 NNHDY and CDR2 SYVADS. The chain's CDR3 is CASNSGGTYEQYF. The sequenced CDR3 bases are TGTGCCAGCAATTCTGGGGGGACGTAT.

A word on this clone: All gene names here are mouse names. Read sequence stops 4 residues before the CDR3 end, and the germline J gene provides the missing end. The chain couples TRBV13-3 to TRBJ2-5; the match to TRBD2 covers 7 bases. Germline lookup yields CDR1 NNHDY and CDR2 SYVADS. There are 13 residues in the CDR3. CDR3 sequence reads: CASSVVGGDTQYF. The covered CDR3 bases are TGTGCCAGCAGTGTGGTGGGGGGTGAC.

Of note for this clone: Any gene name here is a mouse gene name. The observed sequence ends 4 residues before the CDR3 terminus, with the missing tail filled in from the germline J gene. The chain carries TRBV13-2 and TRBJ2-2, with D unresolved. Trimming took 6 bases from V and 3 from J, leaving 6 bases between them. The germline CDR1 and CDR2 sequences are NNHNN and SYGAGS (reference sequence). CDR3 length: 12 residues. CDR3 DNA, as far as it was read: TGTGCCAGCGAGCAGTACACCGGG. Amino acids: CASEQYTG. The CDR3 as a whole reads CASEQYTGQLYF.

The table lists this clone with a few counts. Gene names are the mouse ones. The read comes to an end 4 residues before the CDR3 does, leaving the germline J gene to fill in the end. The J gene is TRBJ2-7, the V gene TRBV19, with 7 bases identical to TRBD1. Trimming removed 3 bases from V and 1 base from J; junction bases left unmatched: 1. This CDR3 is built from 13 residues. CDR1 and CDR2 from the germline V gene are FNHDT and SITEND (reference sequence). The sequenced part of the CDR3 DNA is TGTGCCAGCAGTACGGGACAGTCCTAT. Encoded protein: CASSTGQSY. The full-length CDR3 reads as CASSTGQSYEQYF.

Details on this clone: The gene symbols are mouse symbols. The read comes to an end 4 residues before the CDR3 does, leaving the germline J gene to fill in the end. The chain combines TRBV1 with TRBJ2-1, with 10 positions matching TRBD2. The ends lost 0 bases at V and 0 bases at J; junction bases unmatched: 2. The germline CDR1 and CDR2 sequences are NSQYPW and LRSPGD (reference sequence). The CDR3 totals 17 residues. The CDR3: CTCSAEDWGDNYAEQFF. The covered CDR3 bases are TGCACCTGCAGTGCAGAAGACTGGGGGGATAACTATGCT.

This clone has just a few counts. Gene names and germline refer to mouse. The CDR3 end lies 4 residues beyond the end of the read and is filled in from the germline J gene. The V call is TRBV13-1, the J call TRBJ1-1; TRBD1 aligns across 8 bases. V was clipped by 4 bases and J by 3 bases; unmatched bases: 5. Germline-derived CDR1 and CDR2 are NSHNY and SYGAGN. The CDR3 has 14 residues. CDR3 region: CASSRSGGDTEVFF. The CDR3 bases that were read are TGTGCCAGCAGTCGCTCAGGGGGCGACACA.

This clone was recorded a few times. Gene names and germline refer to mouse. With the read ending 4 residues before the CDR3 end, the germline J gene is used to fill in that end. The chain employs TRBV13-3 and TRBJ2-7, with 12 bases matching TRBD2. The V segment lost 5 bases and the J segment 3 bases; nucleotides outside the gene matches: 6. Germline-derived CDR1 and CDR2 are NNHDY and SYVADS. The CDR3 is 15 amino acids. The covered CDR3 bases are TGTGCCAGCAGAACCGGGACTGGGGGGCTCTAT. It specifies CASRTGTGGLY. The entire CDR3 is CASRTGTGGLYEQYF.

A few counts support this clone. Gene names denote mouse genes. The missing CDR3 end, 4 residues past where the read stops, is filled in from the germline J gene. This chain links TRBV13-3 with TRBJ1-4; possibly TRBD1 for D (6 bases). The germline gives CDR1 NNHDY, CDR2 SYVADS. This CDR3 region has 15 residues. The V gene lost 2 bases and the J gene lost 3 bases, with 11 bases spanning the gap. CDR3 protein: CASSDSGTTNERLFF. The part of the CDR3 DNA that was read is TGTGCCAGCAGTGACTCCGGGACAACCAACGAA.

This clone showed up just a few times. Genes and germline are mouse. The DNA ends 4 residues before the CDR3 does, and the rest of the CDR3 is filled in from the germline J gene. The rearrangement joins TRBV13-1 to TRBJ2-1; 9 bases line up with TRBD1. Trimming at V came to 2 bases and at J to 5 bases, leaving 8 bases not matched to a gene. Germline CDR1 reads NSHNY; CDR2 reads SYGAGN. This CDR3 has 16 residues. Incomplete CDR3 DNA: TGTGCCAGCAGTGACTACCCCGGGACAGGGCATGCT. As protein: CASSDYPGTGHA. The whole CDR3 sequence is CASSDYPGTGHAEQFF.

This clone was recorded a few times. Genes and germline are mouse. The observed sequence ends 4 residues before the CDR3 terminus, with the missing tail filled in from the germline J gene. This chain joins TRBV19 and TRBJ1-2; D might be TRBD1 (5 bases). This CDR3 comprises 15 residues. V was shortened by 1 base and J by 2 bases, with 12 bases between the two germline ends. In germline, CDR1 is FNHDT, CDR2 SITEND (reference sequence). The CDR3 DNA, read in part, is TGTGCCAGCAGTATAAGGGGAGGTCCTAACTCC. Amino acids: CASSIRGGPNS. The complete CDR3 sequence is CASSIRGGPNSDYTF.

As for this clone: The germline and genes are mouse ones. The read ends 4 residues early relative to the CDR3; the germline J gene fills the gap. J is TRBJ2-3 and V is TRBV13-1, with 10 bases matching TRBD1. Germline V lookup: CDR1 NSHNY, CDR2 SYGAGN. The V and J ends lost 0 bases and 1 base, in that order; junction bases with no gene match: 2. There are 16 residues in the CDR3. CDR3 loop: CASSDAGQGGAETLYF. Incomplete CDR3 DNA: TGTGCCAGCAGTGATGCAGGACAGGGGGGTGCAGAA.

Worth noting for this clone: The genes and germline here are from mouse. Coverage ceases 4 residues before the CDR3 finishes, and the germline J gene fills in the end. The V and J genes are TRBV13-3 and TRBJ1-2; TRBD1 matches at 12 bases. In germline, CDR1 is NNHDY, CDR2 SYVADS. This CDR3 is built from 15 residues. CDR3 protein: CASSDVGQGAGDYTF. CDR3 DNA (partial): TGTGCCAGCAGTGATGTGGGACAGGGGGCGGGC.

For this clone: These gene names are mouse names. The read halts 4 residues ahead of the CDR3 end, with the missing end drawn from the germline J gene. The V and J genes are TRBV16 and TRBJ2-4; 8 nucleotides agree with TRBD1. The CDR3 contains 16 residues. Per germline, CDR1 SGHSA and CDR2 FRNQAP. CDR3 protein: CASSFQQGEGRNTLYF. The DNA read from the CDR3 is TGTGCAAGCAGCTTCCAACAGGGGGAAGGGCGAAAC.

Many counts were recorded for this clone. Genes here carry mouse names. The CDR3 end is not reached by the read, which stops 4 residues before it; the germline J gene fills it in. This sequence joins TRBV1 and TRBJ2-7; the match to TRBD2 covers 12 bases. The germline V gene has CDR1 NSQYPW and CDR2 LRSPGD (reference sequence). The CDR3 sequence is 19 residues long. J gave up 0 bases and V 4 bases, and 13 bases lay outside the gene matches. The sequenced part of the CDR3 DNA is TGCACCTGCAGTGTACTCCCCCCGGGACTGGGGGGCGACTCCTAT. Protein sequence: CTCSVLPPGLGGDSY. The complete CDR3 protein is CTCSVLPPGLGGDSYEQYF.

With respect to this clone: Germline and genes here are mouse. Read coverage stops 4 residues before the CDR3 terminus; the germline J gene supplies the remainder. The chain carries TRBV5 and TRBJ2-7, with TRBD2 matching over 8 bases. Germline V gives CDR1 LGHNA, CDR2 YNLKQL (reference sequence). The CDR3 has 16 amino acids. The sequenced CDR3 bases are TGTGCCAGCAGCCAAGACGGCCGGGACTGGCCTTAT. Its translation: CASSQDGRDWPY. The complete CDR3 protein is CASSQDGRDWPYEQYF.

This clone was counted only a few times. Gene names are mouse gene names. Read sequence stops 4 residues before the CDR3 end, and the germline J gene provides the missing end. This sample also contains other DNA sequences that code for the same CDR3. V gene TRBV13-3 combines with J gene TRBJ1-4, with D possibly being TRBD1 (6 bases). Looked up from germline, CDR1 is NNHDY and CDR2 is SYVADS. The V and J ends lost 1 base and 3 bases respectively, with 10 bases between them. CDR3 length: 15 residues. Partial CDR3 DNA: TGTGCCAGCAGTGATAGAGGGGGACCCAACGAA. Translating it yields CASSDRGGPNE. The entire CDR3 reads CASSDRGGPNERLFF.

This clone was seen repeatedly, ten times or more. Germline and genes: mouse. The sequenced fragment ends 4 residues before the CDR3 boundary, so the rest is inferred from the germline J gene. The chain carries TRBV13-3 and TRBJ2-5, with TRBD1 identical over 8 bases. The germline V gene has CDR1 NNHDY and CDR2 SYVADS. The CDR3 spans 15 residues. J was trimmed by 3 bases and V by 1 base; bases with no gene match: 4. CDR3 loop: CASSDPGQGQDTQYF. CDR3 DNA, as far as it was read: TGTGCCAGCAGTGATCCTGGACAGGGTCAAGAC.

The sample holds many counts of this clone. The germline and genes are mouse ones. CDR3 bases read: TGTGCCAGCAGTGATGCCCGGGGGGGAATTTCCAACGAA. Its translation is CASSDARGGISNE. The whole CDR3 protein reads CASSDARGGISNERLFF. The rearrangement joins TRBV13-3 to TRBJ1-4; TRBD1 might be the D (5 bases). The read ends 4 residues shy of where the CDR3 ends; the end is completed using the germline J gene. The length of the CDR3 is 17 residues. From germline, CDR1 is NNHDY and CDR2 SYVADS. Trimming pared 0 bases from V and 0 bases from J, leaving 12 bases between.

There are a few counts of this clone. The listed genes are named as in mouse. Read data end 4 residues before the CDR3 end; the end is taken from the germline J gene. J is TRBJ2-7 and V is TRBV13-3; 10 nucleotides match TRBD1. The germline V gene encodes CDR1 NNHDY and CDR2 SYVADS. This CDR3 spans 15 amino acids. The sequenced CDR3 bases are TGTGCCAGCAGTGATGCAAAGACAGGGGGCGAT. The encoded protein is CASSDAKTGGD. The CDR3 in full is CASSDAKTGGDEQYF.

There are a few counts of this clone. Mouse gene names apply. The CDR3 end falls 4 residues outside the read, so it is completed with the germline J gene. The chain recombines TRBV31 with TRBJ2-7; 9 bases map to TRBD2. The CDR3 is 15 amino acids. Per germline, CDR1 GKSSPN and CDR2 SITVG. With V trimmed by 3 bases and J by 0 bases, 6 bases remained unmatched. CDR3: CAWRSWGGSSYEQYF. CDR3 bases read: TGTGCCTGGAGATCCTGGGGGGGGAGCTCCTAT. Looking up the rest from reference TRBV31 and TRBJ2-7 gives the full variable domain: AQTIHQWPVAEIKAVGSPLSLGCTIKGKSSPNLYWYWQATGGTLQQLFYSITVGQVESVVQLNLSASRPKDDQFILSTEKLLLSHSGFYLCAWRSWGGSSYEQYFGPGTRLTVL.

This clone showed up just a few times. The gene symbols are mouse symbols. CDR3: CASSDPQGDTQYF. The CDR3 bases that were read are TGTGCCAGCAGTGATCCGCAGGGGGAC. The rearrangement joins TRBV13-3 to TRBJ2-5; tentatively, D is TRBD1 (6 bases). The sequenced fragment ends 4 residues before the CDR3 boundary, so the rest is inferred from the germline J gene. Germline CDR1 NNHDY, CDR2 SYVADS. This CDR3 comprises 13 residues.